What follows is one T cell receptor beta chain and its context. The antigen is not known. These data originate in a study of OX40 agonist ivuxolimab in advanced cancers. Whole-study results and caveats: Near-lowest levels of clonal expansion characterized partial responders at 0.1-3.0 mg/kg. There was clonal expansion of CD4+ and CD8+ blood T cells by week 6 at 0.1 to 3.0 mg/kg. Expanded clones belonging to CD8+ T cells outnumbered, on average, those of CD4+.

Generated by immunoSEQ multiplex PCR, the TCRdb table keeps only in-frame clones and is missing some. Among 76,000 or so clones listed, about 89% were seen once. Specimen: CD4+ or CD8+ T cells sorted from blood, collected in a trial of the OX40 agonist ivuxolimab. This clonotype was obtained from an adult with an advanced solid tumor such as melanoma, head and neck, liver or kidney cancer.

This CDR3 is CASSPDKLQETQYF. CDR3 coding DNA: TGTGCCAGCAGTCCTGACAAGCTACAAGAGACCCAGTACTTC. The genes are TRBV2 and TRBJ2-5; D remains unclear. Trimming removed 5 bases at V and 2 bases at J, with 12 bases between. Per the germline V gene, CDR1 is SNHLY and CDR2 is FYNNEI. This CDR3 is built from 14 residues.